This T cell receptor (beta chain) was sequenced for a study of blood T cell repertoires in COVID-19. The sample holds one count of this clone. From germline, CDR1 is GTSNPN and CDR2 SVGIG (reference sequence). Trimming pared 3 bases from V and 4 bases from J, leaving 18 bases between. CDR3 length: 15 amino acids. The assay was immunoSEQ multiplex PCR, and TCRdb's table has in-frame clones only and misses some. The data show a few hundred thousand clones, around 86% seen once. This chain connects TRBV30 to TRBJ1-2; D is unclear. Material: peripheral blood. The clonotype comes from a man aged 18 to 35 with active or convalescent COVID-19. The CDR3 DNA reads TGTGCCTGGAGCCTAAATCGGGTCTTTTTCTATGGCTACACCTTC. This sequence encodes CAWSLNRVFFYGYTF.